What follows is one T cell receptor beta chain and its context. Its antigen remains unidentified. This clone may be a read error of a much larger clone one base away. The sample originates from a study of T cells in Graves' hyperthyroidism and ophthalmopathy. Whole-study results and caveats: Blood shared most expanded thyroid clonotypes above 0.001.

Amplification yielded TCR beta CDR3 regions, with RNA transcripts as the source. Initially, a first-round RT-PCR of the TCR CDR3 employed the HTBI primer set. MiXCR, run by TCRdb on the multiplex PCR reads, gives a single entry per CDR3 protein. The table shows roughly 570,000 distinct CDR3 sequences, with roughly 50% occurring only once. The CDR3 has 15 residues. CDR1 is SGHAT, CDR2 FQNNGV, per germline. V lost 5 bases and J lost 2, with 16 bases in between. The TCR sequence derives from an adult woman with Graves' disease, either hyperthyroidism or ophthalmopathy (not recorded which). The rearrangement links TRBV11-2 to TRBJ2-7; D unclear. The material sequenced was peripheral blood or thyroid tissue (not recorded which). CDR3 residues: CASSIGRGVTYEQYF. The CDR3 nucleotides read TGTGCCAGCAGCATAGGGCGAGGCGTAACCTACGAGCAGTACTTC. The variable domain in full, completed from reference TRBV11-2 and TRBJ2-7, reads EAGVAQSPRYKIIEKRQSVAFWCNPISGHATLYWYQQILGQGPKLLIQFQNNGVVDDSQLPKDRFSAERLKGVDSTLKIQPAKLEDSAVYLCASSIGRGVTYEQYFGPGTRLTVT.